Detailed here is one T cell receptor (beta chain). The data originate from a study of blood T cell repertoires in COVID-19. Study-level background: Acute-phase and convalescent COVID-19 samples originated in the United States, Italy and Spain.

Germline CDR1 reads SEHNR; CDR2 reads FQNEAQ (reference sequence). V was shortened by 5 bases and J by 5 bases, with 26 bases between the two germline ends. The CDR3 loop spans 18 amino acids. Sequencing used immunoSEQ multiplex PCR; TCRdb keeps in-frame clones, though not all of them. The sample holds roughly 200,000 clones, about 75% seen once. The sequencing sample was made of peripheral blood. This receptor was identified in a woman aged 50 to 60 with active or convalescent COVID-19. The V call is TRBV7-9, the J call TRBJ2-3; D not certain. CDR3 loop: CASSISSLGLLMGDTQYF. The CDR3 DNA reads TGTGCCAGCAGCATTAGCTCACTTGGATTATTAATGGGAGATACGCAGTATTTT.